Below are 13 T cell receptor beta chains sequenced from a single sample in a study of cytomegalovirus exposure and HLA in healthy donors. The PCR had 60 Vbeta and 13 Jbeta primers. Here immunoSEQ multiplex PCR was the method, and the copy in TCRdb shows in-frame clones only, minus some. Of some 150,000 clones listed, around four fifths are singletons. Sequencing was carried out using PBMCs. The receptor set was obtained from a woman between 50 and 59 years old in good health and CMV-seronegative.

The V and J genes are TRBV6-5 and TRBJ2-5, with D maybe TRBD2 (5 bases). CDR3 length: 15 amino acids. Germline CDR1 is MNHEY and CDR2 is SVGAGI. V lost 2 bases, J lost 4 bases, and 14 bases lay in between. CDR3 sequence (DNA): TGTGCCAGCAGTTACGTCCCCGGGGTAGGAGAGACCCAGTACTTC. Its translation: CASSYVPGVGETQYF.

The V call is TRBV7-7, the J call TRBJ2-2; tentative D call: TRBD1 (6 bases). Germline values: CDR1 SSHAT, CDR2 FNYEAQ (reference sequence). This CDR3 has 18 amino acids. The V end lost 5 bases, the J end lost 1 base, and 20 bases lay between the germline ends. The CDR3 region is CASSPRASRGKNTGELFF. As DNA, the CDR3 is TGTGCCAGCAGCCCAAGGGCCTCTAGGGGGAAGAACACCGGGGAGCTGTTTTTT.

This clone was seen once. The V and J genes are TRBV29-1 and TRBJ2-3; TRBD2 matches at 11 bases. The germline gives CDR1 SQVTM, CDR2 ANQGSEA. V shed 4 bases and J 5 bases; nucleotides not matched to a gene: 8. The CDR3 sequence is 15 residues long. CDR3 protein: CSVGLAGGLGDTQYF. The DNA of the CDR3 is TGCAGCGTTGGCCTAGCGGGAGGTCTGGGAGATACGCAGTATTTT.

The chain carries TRBV2 and TRBJ2-1; possibly TRBD1 for D (6 bases). V was pared by 8 bases and J by 10 bases, with 12 bases between. Germline V gene lookup returns CDR1 SNHLY and CDR2 FYNNEI. This CDR3 contains 11 residues. The CDR3, as DNA: TGTGCCAGCTCCCAGGGGCGCGAGCAGTTCTTC. Translated: CASSQGREQFF.

This sequence joins TRBV5-5 and TRBJ2-7; no clear D gene. This CDR3 contains 13 residues. Trimming pared 0 bases from V and 1 base from J, leaving 5 bases between. The germline gives CDR1 SGHKS, CDR2 YYEKEE (reference sequence). The CDR3 nucleotides read TGTGCCAGCAGCTTGGGTAATTCCTACGAGCAGTACTTC. This translates into CASSLGNSYEQYF.

This chain links TRBV7-2 with TRBJ1-4; 7 nucleotides line up with TRBD1. Trimming cost V 5 bases and J 2 bases; bases outside gene matches: 11. The CDR3 covers 17 residues. Germline V CDR1 and CDR2: SGHTA, FQGNSA. CDR3 sequence: CASSQRGLGQTNEKLFF. DNA of the CDR3: TGTGCCAGCAGCCAAAGGGGGCTTGGACAGACTAATGAAAAACTGTTTTTT.

The genes are TRBV10-3 and TRBJ2-5; 9 bases are a match to TRBD2. CDR1 is ENHRY, CDR2 SYGVKD, per germline. There are 14 residues in the CDR3. V lost 5 bases to trimming and J lost 5 bases; unmatched junction nucleotides: 6. CDR3 sequence (DNA): TGTGCCATCAGTCCGTTAGCGGGAGATGAGACCCAGTACTTC. Its protein product is CAISPLAGDETQYF.

The chain joins TRBV2 to TRBJ2-7; no reliable D call. Trimming shortened V by 4 bases and J by 4 bases, and 5 bases separated the two germline ends. Germline CDR1 and CDR2: SNHLY and FYNNEI. The length of the CDR3 is 11 residues. The CDR3 here is CASSVSYEQYF. CDR3 coding DNA: TGTGCCAGCAGTGTGTCTTACGAGCAGTACTTC.

In its sample, this clone was seen a few times. The CDR3 DNA sequence: TGTGCCATCTGGCAAACAGGTCGACAGCAGTACTTC. Translating it yields CAIWQTGRQQYF. The rearrangement uses TRBV10-3 and TRBJ2-7; a weak D match, TRBD1 (5 bases). Trimming took off 8 bases at V and 8 bases at J, with 16 bases between the two ends. In germline, CDR1 is ENHRY, CDR2 SYGVKD. The CDR3 covers 12 residues.

The rearrangement links TRBV6-5 to TRBJ1-3, with D hard to call. This CDR3 spans 14 amino acids. V lost 2 bases and J lost 1, with 6 bases in between. Germline V gene lookup returns CDR1 MNHEY and CDR2 SVGAGI. CDR3 nucleotides: TGTGCCAGCAGTTACCTGCTATCTGGAAACACCATATATTTT. The encoded protein is CASSYLLSGNTIYF.

V gene TRBV5-1 combines with J gene TRBJ2-7; D is unresolved. This CDR3 comprises 13 residues. V shed 7 bases and J shed 3 bases, with 14 bases lying between them. The germline CDR1 and CDR2 sequences are SGHRS and YFSETQ. The CDR3 nucleotides read TGCGCCAGCTTCTCGGAGAGCGTCTACGAGCAGTACTTC. It is translated as CASFSESVYEQYF.

V and J are TRBV13 and TRBJ2-1; D is possibly TRBD1 (5 bases). The CDR3 extends over 14 amino acids. Trimming took 2 bases from V and 5 from J, leaving 10 bases between them. Germline V CDR1 and CDR2: PRHDT, FYEKMQ (reference sequence). As DNA, the CDR3 is TGTGCCAGCAGCTTACCCAGGGTGGACAATGAGCAGTTCTTC. Residues: CASSLPRVDNEQFF.

This clone appeared once. The chain joins TRBV4-3 to TRBJ1-6; D is uncertain. The CDR3 covers 16 residues. The germline V gene has CDR1 LGHNA and CDR2 YSLEER. V was shortened by 1 base and J by 8 bases, with 15 bases between the two germline ends. CDR3 in amino acids: CASSQVFGSKDSPLHF. The CDR3 DNA reads TGCGCCAGCAGCCAAGTTTTCGGGTCCAAGGATTCACCCCTCCACTTT.